One and the same sample provided the 6 T cell receptor beta chains below, sequenced in a study of vaccination and CD4 T cells after COVID-19. The Oncomine TCR Beta short-read assay was what sequenced the DNA obtained from cultured CD4+ T cells. TCRdb re-called the PCR reads through MiXCR, storing one row per CDR3 protein. The repertoire has under 20,000 distinct CDR3 sequences, roughly 56% of them found once; the top ten carry approximately 13%. Treatment described: roughly 11-day PBMC culture with coronavirus spike peptide pools or control peptides (ViraFEST assay). Their specific antigens are unknown. Sequencing was done on a sample of CD4+ T cells from blood, cultured in vitro. Receptors originate from a human donor who had recovered from COVID-19.

This clonotype was observed a handful of times. V gene TRBV28 combines with J gene TRBJ2-7, with 7 positions matching TRBD2. Per the germline V gene, CDR1 is MDHEN and CDR2 is SYDVKM. This CDR3 comprises 15 residues. V lost 8 bases to trimming and J lost 0 bases; unmatched junction nucleotides: 10. CDR3 DNA sequence: TGTGCCAGCTTATCCAGCGGGGCGAGCTCCTACGAGCAGTACTTC. Translated, it gives CASLSSGASSYEQYF.

Worth noting for this clonotype: Sequence at one end of the junction differs from germline and may be a read error. The chain's CDR3 is CSARGVVLTDTQYF. In DNA, the CDR3 is TGCAGTGCCAGAGGGGTAGTACTCACAGATACGCAGTATTTT. The chain combines TRBV20-1 with TRBJ2-3; D assignment may be TRBD1 or TRBD2 (5 bases each). The CDR3 runs to 14 residues. Germline assignment: CDR1 DFQATT and CDR2 SNEGSKA (reference sequence).

V gene TRBV2 combines with J gene TRBJ1-5; D is ambiguous. CDR3 size: 12 residues. V shed 6 bases and J shed 1 base, with 4 bases lying between them. In germline, CDR1 is SNHLY, CDR2 FYNNEI. The CDR3 sequence: CASSDSNQPQHF. As DNA, the CDR3 is TGTGCCAGCAGCGACAGCAATCAGCCCCAGCATTTT.

The V gene is TRBV28, the J gene TRBJ1-2; 8 nucleotides match TRBD1. This CDR3 is built from 13 residues. CDR1 MDHEN and CDR2 SYDVKM come from the germline V gene. J lost 4 bases, V lost 5 bases, and 3 bases had no gene match. CDR3 nucleotide sequence: TGTGCCAGCAGTCCACAGGGGGTCTATGGCTACACCTTC. The encoded protein is CASSPQGVYGYTF.

The table lists this clonotype with a count of one. This chain connects TRBV10-3 to TRBJ1-2, with 9 bases lining up with TRBD1. V lost 2 bases and J lost 2; bases outside the gene matches: 6. CDR1 and CDR2 (germline): ENHRY, SYGVKD. This CDR3 contains 16 residues. This CDR3 reads CAISEVQGAINYGYTF. CDR3 bases: TGTGCCATCAGTGAGGTACAGGGGGCAATAAACTATGGCTACACCTTC.

In its sample, this clonotype was seen a few times. This sequence joins TRBV6-1 and TRBJ1-1; D is unclear. The V and J ends lost 2 bases and 1 base respectively, with 14 bases between them. Germline V gives CDR1 MNHNS, CDR2 SASEGT. The CDR3 is made up of 16 amino acids. The CDR3 loop reads CASSENLRSGNTEAFF. The CDR3, as DNA: TGTGCCAGCAGTGAAAACCTGAGGAGCGGGAACACTGAAGCTTTCTTT.